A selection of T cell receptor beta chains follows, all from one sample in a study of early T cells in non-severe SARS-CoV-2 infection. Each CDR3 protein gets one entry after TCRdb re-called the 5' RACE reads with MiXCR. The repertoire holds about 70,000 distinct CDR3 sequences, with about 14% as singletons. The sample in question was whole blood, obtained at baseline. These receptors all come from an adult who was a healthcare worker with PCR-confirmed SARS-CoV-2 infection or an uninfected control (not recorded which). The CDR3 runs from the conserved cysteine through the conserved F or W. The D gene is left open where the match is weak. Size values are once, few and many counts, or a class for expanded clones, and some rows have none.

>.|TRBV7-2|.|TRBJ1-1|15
CASSPSAGWHAEAFF
TGTGCCAGCAGCCCCTCAGCAGGGTGGCACGCTGAAGCTTTCTTT
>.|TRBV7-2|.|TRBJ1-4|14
CASSLGGTNEKLFF
TGTGCCAGCAGCTTAGGGGGCACTAATGAAAAACTGTTTTTT
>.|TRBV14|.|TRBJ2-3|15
CASSHRLEFTDTQYF
TGTGCCAGCAGCCACCGACTCGAATTCACAGATACGCAGTATTTT
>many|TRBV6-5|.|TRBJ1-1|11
CASRRGERAFF
TGTGCCAGCAGGCGGGGTGAGCGGGCTTTCTTT
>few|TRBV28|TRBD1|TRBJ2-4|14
CASSPGQAKNIQYF
TGTGCCAGCAGCCCGGGACAGGCCAAAAACATTCAGTACTTC
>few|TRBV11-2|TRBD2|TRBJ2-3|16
CASSLAPTSGRGTQYF
TGTGCCAGCAGCTTAGCTCCGACTAGCGGGAGGGGTACGCAGTATTTT
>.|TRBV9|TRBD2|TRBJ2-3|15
CASSVSASGRDTQYF
TGTGCCAGCAGCGTAAGCGCTAGCGGGAGGGATACGCAGTATTTT
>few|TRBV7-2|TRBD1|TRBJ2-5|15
CASSSTGTGKETQYF
TGTGCCAGCAGCTCAACCGGGACAGGAAAAGAGACCCAGTACTTC
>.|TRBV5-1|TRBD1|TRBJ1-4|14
CASDSRTGTEKLFF
TGCGCCAGCGACAGCAGGACAGGGACTGAAAAACTGTTTTTT
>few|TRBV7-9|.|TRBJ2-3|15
CASSPLGAPPDTQYF
TGTGCCAGCAGCCCCTTAGGGGCACCCCCAGATACGCAGTATTTT
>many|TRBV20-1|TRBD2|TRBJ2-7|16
CSARAFTSGDIHEQYF
TGCAGTGCTAGAGCCTTCACTAGCGGAGATATCCACGAGCAGTACTTC
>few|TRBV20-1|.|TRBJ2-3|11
CSAHQGEAQYF
TGCAGTGCTCATCAGGGTGAGGCGCAGTATTTT
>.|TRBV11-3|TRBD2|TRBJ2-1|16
CASSLGLAGGPNEQFF
TGTGCCAGCAGCTTAGGACTAGCGGGAGGCCCCAATGAGCAGTTCTTC
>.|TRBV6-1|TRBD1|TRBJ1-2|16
CASSRMGQGNRYGYTF
TGTGCCAGCAGCCGAATGGGACAGGGAAATCGATATGGCTACACCTTC
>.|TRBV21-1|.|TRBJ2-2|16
CASSPKQGVDTGELFF
TGTGCCAGCAGCCCTAAACAGGGAGTGGACACCGGGGAGCTGTTTTTT
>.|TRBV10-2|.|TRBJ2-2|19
CASSGLGSATREGTGELFF
TGCGCCAGCAGTGGTCTGGGGAGCGCTACCCGCGAAGGCACCGGGGAGCTGTTTTTT
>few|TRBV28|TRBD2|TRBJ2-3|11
CASKRDDTQYF
TGTGCCAGCAAGCGGGACGATACGCAGTATTTT
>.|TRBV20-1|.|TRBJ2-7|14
CSARDSQGMNEQYF
TGCAGTGCTAGAGATAGCCAGGGGATGAACGAGCAGTACTTC
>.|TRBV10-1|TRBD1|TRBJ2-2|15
CASLSGQGANGELFF
TGCGCCAGCCTTTCCGGCCAGGGGGCGAACGGGGAGCTGTTTTTT
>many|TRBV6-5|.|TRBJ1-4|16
CASSTSGDRANEKLFF
TGTGCCAGCAGTACCTCAGGGGATAGGGCTAATGAAAAACTGTTTTTT
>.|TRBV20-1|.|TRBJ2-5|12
CSAKERLETQYF
TGCAGTGCTAAGGAACGTCTAGAGACCCAGTACTTC
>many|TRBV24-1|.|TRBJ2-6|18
CATSESRKGSSQANVLTF
TGTGCCACCAGTGAGAGCCGGAAAGGTTCTTCTCAGGCCAACGTCCTGACTTTC
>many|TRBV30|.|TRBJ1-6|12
CAWSVVYSPLHF
TGTGCCTGGAGTGTGGTCTACTCACCCCTCCACTTT
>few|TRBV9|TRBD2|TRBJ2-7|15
CASSVGAGGTYEQYF
TGTGCCAGCAGCGTAGGAGCGGGAGGTACATACGAGCAGTACTTC
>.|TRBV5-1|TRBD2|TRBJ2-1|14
CASSFLAGDNEQFF
TGCGCCAGCAGCTTTCTAGCGGGTGACAATGAGCAGTTCTTC
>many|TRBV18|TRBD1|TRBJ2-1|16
CASSRDRGITSDEQFF
TGTGCCAGCTCACGGGACAGGGGGATTACAAGCGATGAGCAGTTCTTC
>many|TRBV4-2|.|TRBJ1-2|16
CASSQDQTPRLGGYTF
TGTGCCAGCAGCCAAGATCAGACCCCTCGTTTGGGAGGCTACACCTTC
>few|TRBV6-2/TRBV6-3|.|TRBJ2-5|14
CASSPSGAVETQYF
TGTGCCAGCAGCCCGAGTGGGGCAGTAGAGACCCAGTACTTC
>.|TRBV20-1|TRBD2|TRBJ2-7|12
CSAGRTPYEQYF
TGCAGTGCCGGGAGGACCCCCTACGAGCAGTACTTC
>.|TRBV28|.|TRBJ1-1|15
CASSSRRGVNTEAFF
TGTGCCAGCAGTTCCCGCCGCGGGGTGAACACTGAAGCTTTCTTT
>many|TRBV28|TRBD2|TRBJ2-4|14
CASSFGRERDIQYF
TGTGCCAGCAGTTTTGGGCGGGAGCGGGACATTCAGTACTTC
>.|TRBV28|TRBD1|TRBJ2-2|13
CAGAGTGSGELFF
TGTGCCGGCGCCGGGACAGGGTCCGGGGAGCTGTTTTTT
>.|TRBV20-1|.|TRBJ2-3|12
CSASRLADTQYF
TGCAGTGCTAGTAGACTAGCAGATACGCAGTATTTT
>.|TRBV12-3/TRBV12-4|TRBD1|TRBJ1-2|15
CASRPTGGEHYGYTF
TGTGCCAGCAGACCAACAGGGGGGGAACACTATGGCTACACCTTC
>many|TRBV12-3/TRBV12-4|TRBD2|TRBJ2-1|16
CASSPTPAGVYNEQFF
TGTGCCAGCAGTCCCACCCCAGCGGGAGTATACAATGAGCAGTTCTTC
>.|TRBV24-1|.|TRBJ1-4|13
CATSDLQGEKLFF
TGTGCCACCAGTGATTTGCAGGGAGAAAAACTGTTTTTT
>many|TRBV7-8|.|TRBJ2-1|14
CASSLRQADNEQFF
TGTGCCAGCAGCTTAAGGCAGGCGGACAATGAGCAGTTCTTC
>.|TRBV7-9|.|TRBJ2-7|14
CASSLSSAYYEQYF
TGTGCCAGCAGCTTATCGAGCGCCTACTACGAGCAGTACTTC
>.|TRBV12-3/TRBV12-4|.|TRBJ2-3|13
CASSLQRGDTQYF
TGTGCCAGCAGTTTACAACGCGGGGATACGCAGTATTTT
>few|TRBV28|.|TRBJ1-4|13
CASSSGGNEKLFF
TGTGCCAGCAGTTCGGGGGGGAATGAAAAACTGTTTTTT
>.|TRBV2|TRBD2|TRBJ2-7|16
CASSRGLAGVTYEQYF
TGTGCCAGCAGTAGGGGACTAGCGGGAGTCACCTACGAGCAGTACTTC